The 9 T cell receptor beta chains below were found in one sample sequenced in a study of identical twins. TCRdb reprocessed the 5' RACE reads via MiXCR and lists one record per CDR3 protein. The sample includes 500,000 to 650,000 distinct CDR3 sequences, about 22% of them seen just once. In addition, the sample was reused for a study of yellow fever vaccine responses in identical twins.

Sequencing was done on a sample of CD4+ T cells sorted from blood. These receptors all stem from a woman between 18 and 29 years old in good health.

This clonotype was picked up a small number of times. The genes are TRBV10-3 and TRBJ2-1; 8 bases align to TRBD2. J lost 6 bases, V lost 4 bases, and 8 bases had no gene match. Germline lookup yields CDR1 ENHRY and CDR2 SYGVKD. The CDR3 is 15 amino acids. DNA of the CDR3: TGTGCCATCAGTGGAACGGGGGGGCCGGCCAATGAGCAGTTCTTC. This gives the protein CAISGTGGPANEQFF.

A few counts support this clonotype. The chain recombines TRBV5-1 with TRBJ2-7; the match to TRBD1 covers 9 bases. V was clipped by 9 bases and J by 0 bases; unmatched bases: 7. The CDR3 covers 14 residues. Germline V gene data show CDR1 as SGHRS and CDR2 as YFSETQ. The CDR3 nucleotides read TGCGCCACCAGGACAGGGGATAGCTCCTACGAGCAGTACGTC. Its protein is CATRTGDSSYEQYV.

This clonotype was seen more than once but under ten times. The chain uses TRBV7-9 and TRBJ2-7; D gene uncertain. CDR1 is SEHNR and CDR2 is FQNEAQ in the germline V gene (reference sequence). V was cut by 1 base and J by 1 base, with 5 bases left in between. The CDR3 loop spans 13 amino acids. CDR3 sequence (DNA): TGTGCCAGCAGCTTAGACTTATCCTACGAGCAGTACTTC. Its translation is CASSLDLSYEQYF. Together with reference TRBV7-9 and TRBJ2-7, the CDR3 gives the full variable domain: DTGVSQNPRHKITKRGQNVTFRCDPISEHNRLYWYRQTLGQGPEFLTYFQNEAQLEKSRLLSDRFSAERPKGSFSTLEIQRTEQGDSAMYLCASSLDLSYEQYFGPGTRLTVT.

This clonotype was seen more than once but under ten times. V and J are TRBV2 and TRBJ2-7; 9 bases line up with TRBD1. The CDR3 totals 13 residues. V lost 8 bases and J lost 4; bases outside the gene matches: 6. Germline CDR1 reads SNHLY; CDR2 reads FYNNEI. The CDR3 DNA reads TGTGCCAGCCGGGGGACAGGGTTGTACGAGCAGTACTTC. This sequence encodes CASRGTGLYEQYF.

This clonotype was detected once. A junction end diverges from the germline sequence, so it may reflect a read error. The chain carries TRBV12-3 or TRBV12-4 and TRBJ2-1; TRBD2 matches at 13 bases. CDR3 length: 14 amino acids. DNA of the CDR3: TGTGCCAGCAGCCCCTTGCCGCGTCCGGGACTAGCGGGGTTC. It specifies CASSPLPRPGLAGF.

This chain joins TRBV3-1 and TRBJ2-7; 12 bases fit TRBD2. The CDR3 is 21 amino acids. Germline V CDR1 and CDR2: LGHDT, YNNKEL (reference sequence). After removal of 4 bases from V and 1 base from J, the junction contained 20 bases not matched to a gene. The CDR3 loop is CASSPRRRHGLAGGGSYEQYF. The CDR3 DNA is TGTGCCAGCAGCCCCCGCCGGAGGCACGGCCTAGCGGGGGGGGGGTCCTACGAGCAGTACTTC.

The CDR3 reads CASSQIFAGVRVNNEQFF. In DNA form, the CDR3 reads TGCGCCAGCAGCCAGATTTTCGCGGGCGTCCGGGTGAACAATGAGCAGTTCTTC. This chain connects TRBV4-1 to TRBJ2-1, with D maybe TRBD2 (5 bases). Trimming left V 3 bases short and J 5 bases short, with 23 bases between. CDR3 length: 18 amino acids. CDR1 MGHRA and CDR2 YSYEKL come from the germline V gene.

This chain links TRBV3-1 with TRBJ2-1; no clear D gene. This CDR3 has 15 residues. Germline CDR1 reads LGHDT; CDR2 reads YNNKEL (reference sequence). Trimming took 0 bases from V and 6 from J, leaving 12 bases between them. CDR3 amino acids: CASSQETGRSNEQFF. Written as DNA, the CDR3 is TGTGCCAGCAGCCAAGAAACCGGTCGATCCAATGAGCAGTTCTTC.

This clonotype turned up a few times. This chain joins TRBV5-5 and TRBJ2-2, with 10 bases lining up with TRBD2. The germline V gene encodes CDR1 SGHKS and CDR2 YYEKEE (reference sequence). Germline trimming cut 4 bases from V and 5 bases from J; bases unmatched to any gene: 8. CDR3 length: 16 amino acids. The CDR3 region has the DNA TGTGCCAGCAGCATCCTAGCGGGAGTGAGGACCGGGGAGCTGTTTTTT. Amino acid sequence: CASSILAGVRTGELFF.